This TCR beta chain was sequenced during a study of human T cells and chemical hapten exposure. This clonotype was detected only a few times. Time point meaning: pre-sensitization, week 0. The treatment: therapeutic diphenylcyclopropenone sensitization with weekly scalp DPC. TCRdb independently ran MiXCR on the RACE reads; one entry per CDR3 protein. The data show under 95,000 distinct CDR3 sequences, 7.5% to 9.5% seen once. J gave up 0 bases and V 8 bases, and 17 bases lay outside the gene matches. Germline V gene sequence: CDR1 MNHNY, CDR2 SVGAGI (reference sequence). CDR3 length: 18 residues. This chain connects TRBV6-6 to TRBJ2-5; 8 nucleotides align to TRBD2. The sequenced sample was whole blood, obtained in connection with sensitization to the hapten diphenylcyclopropenone (DPC). This sequence was found in a man in his forties or fifties with alopecia areata. Some clones in this sample may be carry-over from other donors' samples. The CDR3 DNA is TGTGCCAGCCTCCTCGACCCCTTACTAGCGGACCACCAAGAGACCCAGTACTTC. Translating it yields CASLLDPLLADHQETQYF.